Described below is a single T cell receptor (beta chain) sequence and its context. Germline CDR1 SGHVS, CDR2 FQNEAQ. The CDR3 extends over 19 amino acids. V shed 1 base and J 0 bases; nucleotides not matched to a gene: 6. Some clones are missing from TCRdb's copy, which holds only in-frame ones; the method was immunoSEQ multiplex PCR. The sample lists approximately 110,000 clones; around 66% were seen once. This specimen belongs to a study of blood T cell repertoires in COVID-19. For the study at large: T cells, B-cell-depleted T cells, or PBMCs supplied cDNA or gDNA.

The rearrangement links TRBV7-8 to TRBJ2-1; 13 bases are shared with TRBD2. Specimen: peripheral blood. This TCR was recovered from an elderly man with acute or convalescent COVID-19. The CDR3 region is CASSLVRLAGGRSYNEQFF. The CDR3 coding sequence is TGTGCCAGCAGCTTAGTTCGACTAGCGGGAGGACGCTCCTACAATGAGCAGTTCTTC.